These 9 T cell receptor beta chains came from one sample sequenced in a study of spatial heterogeneity in lung cancer. TCRdb fed the 5' RACE reads into MiXCR, producing one record per CDR3 protein. Found here are some 55,000 distinct CDR3 sequences, 6.3% of them singletons; the top ten hold roughly 14%. Time point here: sample taken at primary tumor resection. The sample in question was PBMCs, obtained at surgery. These receptors came from a female donor with early-stage non-small cell lung cancer.

A few counts support this clonotype. This chain links TRBV20-1 with TRBJ2-1, with TRBD1 matching 10 bases. The CDR3 is 14 amino acids. Germline V gives CDR1 DFQATT, CDR2 SNEGSKA (reference sequence). The V and J ends lost 6 bases and 4 bases, in that order; junction bases with no gene match: 6. The CDR3 DNA reads TGCAGTGCCGCAAGGGGACAGGGGTACAATGAGCAGTTCTTC. It is translated as CSAARGQGYNEQFF.

This clonotype showed up just a few times. J is TRBJ1-2 and V is TRBV10-3; no reliable D call. Between the trimmed V and J ends, which lost 3 bases and 4 bases, there was a span of 0 bases. CDR3 size: 10 residues. CDR1 and CDR2 (germline): ENHRY, SYGVKD. CDR3 sequence reads: CAISDYGYTF. The CDR3 nucleotides are TGTGCCATCAGTGACTATGGCTACACCTTC.

This chain uses TRBV12-3 or TRBV12-4 with TRBJ1-6; D is unresolved. The CDR3 sequence is 15 residues long. The V and J ends lost 2 bases and 7 bases respectively, with 12 bases between them. This CDR3 is CASSLNPAGNSPLHF. The CDR3 DNA reads as TGTGCCAGCAGTTTAAATCCCGCGGGGAATTCACCCCTCCACTTT.

This chain uses TRBV30 with TRBJ1-1; D is uncertain. The V end was cut by 4 bases, the J end by 1 base, with 10 bases between. Germline lookup yields CDR1 GTSNPN and CDR2 SVGIG (reference sequence). This CDR3 has 13 residues. DNA of the CDR3: TGTGCCTGGATCACACACCCGAACACTGAAGCTTTCTTT. Amino acid sequence: CAWITHPNTEAFF.

This clonotype showed up many times. The chain has TRBV6-5 and TRBJ1-3; 7 nucleotides align to TRBD1. The trim removed 2 bases at V and 2 bases at J, leaving 0 bases unmatched. The CDR3 is 14 amino acids. The germline gives CDR1 MNHEY, CDR2 SVGAGI. The CDR3 bases are TGTGCCAGCAGTTACGGGACAGCTGGAAACACCATATATTTT. This gives the protein CASSYGTAGNTIYF.

This clonotype occurred a few times. The chain links TRBV14 to TRBJ2-2; D may be TRBD1 (6 bases). Germline lookup yields CDR1 SGHDN and CDR2 FVKESK. The ends were cut back, 0 bases at V and 1 base at J, with 9 bases in the middle. The CDR3 runs to 16 residues. CDR3 loop: CASSQDRGMNTGELFF. The CDR3 bases are TGTGCCAGCAGCCAAGATAGGGGGATGAACACCGGGGAGCTGTTTTTT.

This clonotype came up many times. An end of the junction differs from the germline gene, which may be a read error. The genes are TRBV7-2 and TRBJ2-3, with 8 bases identical to TRBD2. This CDR3 has 16 residues. Germline V lookup: CDR1 SGHTA, CDR2 FQGNSA. This CDR3 is CAGSSPDRGGRDTQYF. The CDR3 DNA follows: TGTGCCGGCAGCTCACCCGACCGGGGGGGCCGAGATACGCAGTATTTT.

This clonotype has just a few counts. Here the CDR3 DNA reads TGTGCCAGCAGCTTAGCGCTCGCTACTGGGGCAGATACGCAGTATTTT. Protein sequence: CASSLALATGADTQYF. The chain combines TRBV7-9 with TRBJ2-3; D gene unclear. The CDR3 spans 16 residues. Germline CDR1 SEHNR, CDR2 FQNEAQ (reference sequence). Trimming cost V 0 bases and J 4 bases, with 14 bases left between them.

Many counts were recorded for this clonotype. The V and J genes are TRBV21-1 and TRBJ2-7. TRBV21-1 is marked as a pseudogene. The CDR3 loop spans 13 amino acids. Here the CDR3 reads CASSKESTYEQYV. In DNA, the CDR3 is TGTGCCAGCAGCAAAGAATCGACCTACGAGCAGTACGTC.